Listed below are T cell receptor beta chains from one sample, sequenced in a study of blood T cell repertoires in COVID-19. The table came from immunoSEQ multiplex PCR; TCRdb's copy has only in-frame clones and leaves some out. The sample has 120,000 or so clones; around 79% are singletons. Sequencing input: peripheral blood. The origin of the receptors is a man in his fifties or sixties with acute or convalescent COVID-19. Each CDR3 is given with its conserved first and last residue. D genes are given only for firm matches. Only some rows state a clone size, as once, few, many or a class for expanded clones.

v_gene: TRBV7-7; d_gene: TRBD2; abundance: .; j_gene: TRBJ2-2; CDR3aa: CASSLNPIAGGNTGELFF; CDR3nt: TGTGCTAGCAGCTTAAACCCAATAGCGGGAGGAAACACCGGGGAGCTGTTTTTT
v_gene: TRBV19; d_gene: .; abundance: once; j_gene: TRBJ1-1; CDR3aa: CASSIAGGAEAFF; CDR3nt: TGTGCCAGTAGTATAGCAGGAGGGGCTGAAGCTTTCTTT
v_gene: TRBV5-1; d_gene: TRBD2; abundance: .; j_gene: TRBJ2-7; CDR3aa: CASSFTSDNEQYF; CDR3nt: TGCGCCAGCAGCTTCACTAGCGATAACGAGCAGTACTTC
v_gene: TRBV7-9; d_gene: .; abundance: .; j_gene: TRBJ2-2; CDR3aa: CASSFGFPGELFF; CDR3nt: TGTGCCAGCAGTTTCGGGTTTCCCGGGGAGCTGTTTTTT
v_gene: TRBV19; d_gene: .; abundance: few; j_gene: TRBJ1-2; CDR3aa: CASSIITVNYGYTF; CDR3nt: TGTGCCAGTAGTATAATCACAGTTAACTATGGCTACACCTTC
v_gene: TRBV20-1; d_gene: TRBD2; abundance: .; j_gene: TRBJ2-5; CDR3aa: CSAKRGETQYF; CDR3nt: TGCAGTGCCAAGCGGGGGGAGACCCAGTACTTC
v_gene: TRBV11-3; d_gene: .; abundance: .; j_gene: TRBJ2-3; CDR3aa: CASSLDSGTQYF; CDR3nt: TGTGCCAGCAGCTTAGATTCCGGTACGCAGTATTTT
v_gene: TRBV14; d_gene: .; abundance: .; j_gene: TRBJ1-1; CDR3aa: CASSQEAWGGKNTEAFF; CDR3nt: TGTGCCAGCAGCCAAGAGGCCTGGGGCGGAAAAAACACTGAAGCTTTCTTT
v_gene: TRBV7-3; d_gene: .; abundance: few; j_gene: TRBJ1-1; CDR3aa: CASSLAASGTEAFF; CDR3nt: TGTGCCAGCAGCTTAGCCGCGTCGGGCACTGAAGCTTTCTTT
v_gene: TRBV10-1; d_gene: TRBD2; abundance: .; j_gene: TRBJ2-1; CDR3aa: CASSSQTSGRRTEQFF; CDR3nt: TGCGCCAGCAGTTCCCAGACTAGCGGGAGACGGACTGAGCAGTTCTTC
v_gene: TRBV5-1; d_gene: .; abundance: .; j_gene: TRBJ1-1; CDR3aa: CASSADDTEAFF; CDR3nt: TGCGCCAGCAGCGCAGATGACACTGAAGCTTTCTTT
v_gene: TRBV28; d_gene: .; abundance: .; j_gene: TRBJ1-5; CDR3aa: CASSYHSQPQHF; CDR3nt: TGTGCCAGCAGTTACCACAGTCAGCCCCAGCATTTT
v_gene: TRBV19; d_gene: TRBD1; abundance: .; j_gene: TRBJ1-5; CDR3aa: CASSGTERNQPQHF; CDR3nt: TGTGCCAGTAGTGGGACAGAAAGAAATCAGCCCCAGCATTTT
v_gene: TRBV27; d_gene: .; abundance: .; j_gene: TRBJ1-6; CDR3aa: CASSLSRAGNSPLHF; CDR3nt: TGTGCCAGCAGTTTATCGAGGGCTGGCAATTCACCCCTCCACTTT
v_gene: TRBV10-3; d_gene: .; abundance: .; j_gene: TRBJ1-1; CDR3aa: CAISAQTEAFF; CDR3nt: TGTGCCATCAGCGCTCAGACTGAAGCTTTCTTT
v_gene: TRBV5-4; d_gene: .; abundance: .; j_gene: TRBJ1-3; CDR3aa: CASSSTGTLVPGNTIYF; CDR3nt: TGTGCCAGCAGCTCCACCGGGACTTTGGTCCCTGGAAACACCATATATTTT
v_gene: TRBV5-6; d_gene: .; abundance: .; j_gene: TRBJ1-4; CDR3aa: CASSPGWQEELFF; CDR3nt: TGTGCCAGCAGCCCCGGTTGGCAGGAAGAACTGTTTTTT
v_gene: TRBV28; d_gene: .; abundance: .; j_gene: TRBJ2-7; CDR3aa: CASSPGQSYEQYF; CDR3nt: TGTGCCAGCAGCCCCGGACAGTCCTACGAGCAGTACTTC
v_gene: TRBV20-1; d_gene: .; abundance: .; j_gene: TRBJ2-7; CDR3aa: CSASGVQESYEQYF; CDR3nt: TGCAGTGCTAGTGGGGTACAGGAGTCCTACGAGCAGTACTTC
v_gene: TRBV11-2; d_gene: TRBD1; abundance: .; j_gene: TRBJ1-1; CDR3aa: CASRETGIMNTEAFF; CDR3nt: TGTGCCAGCAGAGAGACAGGGATAATGAACACTGAAGCTTTCTTT
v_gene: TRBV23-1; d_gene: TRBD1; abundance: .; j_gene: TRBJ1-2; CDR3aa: CASSLPGQGARGYTF; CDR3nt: TGCGCCAGCAGTCTACCGGGACAGGGGGCGCGGGGCTACACCTTC
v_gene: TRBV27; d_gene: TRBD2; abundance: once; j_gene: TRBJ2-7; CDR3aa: CASSLTPSGRAGEQYF; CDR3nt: TGTGCCAGCAGCCTTACCCCTAGCGGGAGGGCGGGGGAGCAGTACTTC
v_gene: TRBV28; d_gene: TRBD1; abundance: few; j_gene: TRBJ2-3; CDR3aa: CASSFGTGQIGTQYF; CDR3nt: TGTGCCAGCAGTTTTGGGACAGGGCAGATAGGTACGCAGTATTTT
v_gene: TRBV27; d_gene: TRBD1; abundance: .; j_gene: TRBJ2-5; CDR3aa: CASSLTGIETQYF; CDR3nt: TGTGCCAGCAGTTTGACAGGGATTGAGACCCAGTACTTC
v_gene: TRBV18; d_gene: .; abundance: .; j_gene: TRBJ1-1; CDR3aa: CASSPIAGYTEAFF; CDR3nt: TGTGCCAGCTCACCAATCGCGGGGTACACTGAAGCTTTCTTT
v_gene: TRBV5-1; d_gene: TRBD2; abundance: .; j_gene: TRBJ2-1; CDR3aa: CASSSGQGLAGGSEQFF; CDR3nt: TGCGCCAGCAGCTCCGGTCAGGGACTAGCGGGAGGGAGTGAGCAGTTCTTC
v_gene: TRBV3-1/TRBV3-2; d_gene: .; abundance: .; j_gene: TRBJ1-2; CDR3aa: CASSQQRGTGYTF; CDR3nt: TGTGCCAGCAGCCAACAAAGGGGAACTGGCTACACCTTC
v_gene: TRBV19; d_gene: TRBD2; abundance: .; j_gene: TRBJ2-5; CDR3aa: CASRTSGAETQYF; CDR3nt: TGTGCCAGTCGGACTAGCGGGGCGGAGACCCAGTACTTC
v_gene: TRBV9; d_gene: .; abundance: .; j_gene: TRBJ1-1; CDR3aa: CASSVSGTSHTEAFF; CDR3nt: TGTGCCAGCAGCGTCTCCGGGACATCCCACACTGAAGCTTTCTTT
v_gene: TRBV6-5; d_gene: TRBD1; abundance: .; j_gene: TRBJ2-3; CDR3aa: CASRLDRGTDTQYF; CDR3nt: TGTGCCAGCAGACTGGACAGGGGCACAGATACGCAGTATTTT
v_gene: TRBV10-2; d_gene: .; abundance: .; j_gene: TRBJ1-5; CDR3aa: CASSLTERQPQHF; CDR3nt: TGCGCCAGCAGTCTCACAGAAAGGCAGCCCCAGCATTTT
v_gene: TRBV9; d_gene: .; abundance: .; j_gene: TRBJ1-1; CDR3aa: CASSIDRNTEAFF; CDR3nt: TGTGCCAGCAGCATTGACAGGAACACTGAAGCTTTCTTT
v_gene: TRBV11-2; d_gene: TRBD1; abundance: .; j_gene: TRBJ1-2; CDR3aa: CASSRTGGNGYTF; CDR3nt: TGTGCCAGCAGCCGTACAGGGGGCAATGGCTACACCTTC
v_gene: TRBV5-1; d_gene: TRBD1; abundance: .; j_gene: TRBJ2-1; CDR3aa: CASSVGQGSNEQFF; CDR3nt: TGCGCCAGCAGCGTGGGACAGGGAAGCAATGAGCAGTTCTTC
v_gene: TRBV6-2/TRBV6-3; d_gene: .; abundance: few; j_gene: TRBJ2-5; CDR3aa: CASSYSLGYGTQYF; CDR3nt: TGTGCCAGCAGTTACTCGCTGGGCTACGGGACCCAGTACTTC
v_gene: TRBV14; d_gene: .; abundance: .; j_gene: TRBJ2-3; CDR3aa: CASSPTGAGVSDTQYF; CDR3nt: TGTGCCAGCAGCCCGACAGGTGCGGGAGTCTCAGATACGCAGTATTTT
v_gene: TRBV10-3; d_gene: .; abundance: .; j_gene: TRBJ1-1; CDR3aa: CAISPRGGNTEAFF; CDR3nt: TGTGCCATCAGTCCGCGGGGTGGGAATACTGAAGCTTTCTTT
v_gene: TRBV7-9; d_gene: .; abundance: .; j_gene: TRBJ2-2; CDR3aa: CASSSAGGTGELFF; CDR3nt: TGTGCCAGCAGCTCTGCCGGTGGCACCGGGGAGCTGTTTTTT
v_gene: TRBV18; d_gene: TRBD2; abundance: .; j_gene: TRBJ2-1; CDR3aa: CASSPGLAGVRSYNEQFF; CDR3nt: TGTGCCAGCTCACCGGGGCTAGCGGGAGTACGTTCCTACAATGAGCAGTTCTTC
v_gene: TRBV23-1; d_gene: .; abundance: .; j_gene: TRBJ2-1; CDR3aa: CASSQSTYREGYNEQFF; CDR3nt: TGCGCCAGCAGTCAATCGACCTACAGGGAAGGATACAATGAGCAGTTCTTC
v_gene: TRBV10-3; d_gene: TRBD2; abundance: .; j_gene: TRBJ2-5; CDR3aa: CAIRGGEGETQYF; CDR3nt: TGTGCCATCAGGGGGGGGGAAGGAGAGACCCAGTACTTC